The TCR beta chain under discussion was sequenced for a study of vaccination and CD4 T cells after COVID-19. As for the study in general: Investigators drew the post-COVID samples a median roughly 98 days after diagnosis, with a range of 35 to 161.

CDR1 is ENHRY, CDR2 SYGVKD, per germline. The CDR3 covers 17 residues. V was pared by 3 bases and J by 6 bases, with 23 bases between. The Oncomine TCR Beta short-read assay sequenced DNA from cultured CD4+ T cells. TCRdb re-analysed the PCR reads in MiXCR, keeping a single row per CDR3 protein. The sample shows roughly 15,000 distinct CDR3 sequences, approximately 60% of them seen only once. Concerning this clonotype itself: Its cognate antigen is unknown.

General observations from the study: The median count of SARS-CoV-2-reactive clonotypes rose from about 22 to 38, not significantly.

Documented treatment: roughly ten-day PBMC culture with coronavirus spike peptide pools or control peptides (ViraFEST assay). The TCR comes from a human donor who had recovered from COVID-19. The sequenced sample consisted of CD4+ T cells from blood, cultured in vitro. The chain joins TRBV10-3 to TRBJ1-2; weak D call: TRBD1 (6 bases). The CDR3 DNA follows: TGTGCCATCAGTGAAAAGGGCCAGGGGAGGAGAATAGATGGCTACACCTTC. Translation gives CAISEKGQGRRIDGYTF.